This TCR beta chain was documented in a study of CD8+CD57+ T cells in acquired aplastic anemia. V trimming: 5 bases; J trimming: 3 bases; junction bases outside the gene matches: 8. Germline loops: CDR1 DFQATT, CDR2 SNEGSKA (reference sequence). This CDR3 comprises 14 residues. Profiling of TCR beta VDJ combinations and CDR3 sequences used genomic DNA as template. A single record per CDR3 protein comes from TCRdb applying MiXCR to the reads. This sample carries around 200,000 distinct CDR3 sequences, 60% to 80% of them seen once, and the ten largest clones take about 60%. Patients picked for sequencing had shown CD8+CD57+ cell expansion detected by flow cytometry. With no exception, the patients had severe acquired aplastic anemia. No therapy had been given to the patients at the time of blood sampling.

The origin of this receptor is a human donor with aplastic anemia. What was sequenced was sorted CD4+, CD8+, or CD8+CD57+ T cells (not recorded which) from PBMCs. The chain carries TRBV20-1 and TRBJ2-7; 9 positions agree with TRBD1. CDR3 coding DNA: TGCAGTGCTGGTACCGGGACAGGGCGCTACGAGCAGTACTTC. This gives the protein CSAGTGTGRYEQYF.